This T cell receptor (beta chain) was retrieved from a study of CD8+ T cells in alopecia areata. Study overall: The study gave tofacitinib for 6 to 18 months, then 6 months off drug.

Points from the study as a whole: The study found higher clonality in lesional than normal scalp, especially in alopecia totalis/universalis.

RNA was isolated and reverse transcribed to cDNA, the sequencing template. The method was immunoSEQ multiplex PCR; TCRdb's version includes in-frame clones alone and lacks a portion of them. Of roughly 170,000 clones in the sample, just under 60% are singletons; the top ten hold roughly 15%. Obtained from alopecia areata patients were lesional scalp punch biopsies along with peripheral blood. PBMC-derived CD4+ and CD8+ T cells were sorted. A note on this clone: The antigen is undetermined.

The TCR was taken from a human donor with alopecia areata. Specimen: CD4+ T cells sorted from blood, collected at week 0.

CDR3 coding DNA: TGTGCCTGGACCCCTGGCCACACAAGCTATGGCTACACCTTC. This gives the protein CAWTPGHTSYGYTF. V is TRBV30 and J is TRBJ1-2; no reliable D call. CDR1 is GTSNPN, CDR2 SVGIG, per germline (reference sequence). CDR3 length: 14 amino acids. The V end lost 4 bases, the J end lost 4 bases, and 16 bases lay between the germline ends.